One sample yielded the 6 T cell receptor beta chains listed below, sequenced in a study of vaccination and CD4 T cells after COVID-19. No cognate antigen is known for these TCRs. Time point reported: late sampling 161 to 241 days after vaccination in three convalescent patients. This sample's treatment: roughly 10-day PBMC culture with coronavirus spike peptide pools or control peptides (ViraFEST assay). Cultured CD4+ T-cell DNA underwent Oncomine TCR Beta short-read sequencing. TCRdb redid the calling of the PCR reads with MiXCR, one entry per CDR3 protein. The sample holds about 22,000 distinct CDR3 sequences, about 35% seen once. Sequencing used CD4+ T cells from blood, cultured in vitro, obtained about 7 months after SARS-CoV-2 vaccination. The source of these receptors is a human donor who had recovered from COVID-19.

This clonotype has just a few counts. The chain carries TRBV6-1 and TRBJ1-1; D remains ambiguous. With 2 bases removed from V and 0 bases from J, the gap between germline ends came to 4 bases. Germline CDR1 is MNHNS and CDR2 is SASEGT. This CDR3 has 13 amino acids. CDR3 nucleotide sequence: TGTGCCAGCAGTGAACGGTTGAACACTGAAGCTTTCTTT. Translation gives CASSERLNTEAFF.

In this sample, this clonotype turned up a few times. CDR3 protein: CASSLYVRWAHNEQFF. DNA for the CDR3: TGTGCCAGCAGCTTATACGTCCGTTGGGCTCACAATGAGCAGTTCTTC. This chain connects TRBV7-8 to TRBJ2-1, with D hard to call. The CDR3 totals 16 residues. With 2 bases removed from V and 5 bases from J, the gap between germline ends came to 16 bases. Germline values: CDR1 SGHVS, CDR2 FQNEAQ.

The genes are TRBV20-1 and TRBJ2-7; D call uncertain. V gave up 6 bases and J gave up 3 bases, with 9 bases separating them. The CDR3 spans 11 residues. The germline CDR1 and CDR2 sequences are DFQATT and SNEGSKA (reference sequence). The CDR3 nucleotides are TGCAGTGCGGGGAACCGCTACGAGCAGTACTTC. Encoded protein: CSAGNRYEQYF.

In this sample, this clonotype turned up a few times. The V call is TRBV20-1, the J call TRBJ2-5; D might be TRBD2 (7 bases). Trimming took 6 bases from V and 2 from J, leaving 16 bases between them. Germline CDR1 is DFQATT and CDR2 is SNEGSKA (reference sequence). This CDR3 comprises 14 residues. The CDR3 coding sequence is TGCAGTGCCCGGGGGGCTAGCGCTCAAGAGACCCAGTACTTC. It yields the protein CSARGASAQETQYF.

The rearrangement links TRBV20-1 to TRBJ1-1; D is unclear. The V end lost 2 bases, the J end lost 0 bases, and 10 bases lay between the germline ends. Germline values: CDR1 DFQATT, CDR2 SNEGSKA (reference sequence). The CDR3 is 14 amino acids. The CDR3 protein is CSARSWVVNTEAFF. Here the CDR3 DNA reads TGCAGTGCTAGATCGTGGGTGGTGAACACTGAAGCTTTCTTT.

This clonotype was seen a handful of times. The V call is TRBV20-1, the J call TRBJ1-1; 7 bases fit TRBD1. Trimming cost V 0 bases and J 10 bases; bases outside gene matches: 5. CDR3 length: 12 amino acids. Germline CDR1 DFQATT, CDR2 SNEGSKA (reference sequence). The CDR3, as DNA: TGCAGTGCTAGAGATAGGAGGGGGCGAGCTTTCTTT. As protein: CSARDRRGRAFF.